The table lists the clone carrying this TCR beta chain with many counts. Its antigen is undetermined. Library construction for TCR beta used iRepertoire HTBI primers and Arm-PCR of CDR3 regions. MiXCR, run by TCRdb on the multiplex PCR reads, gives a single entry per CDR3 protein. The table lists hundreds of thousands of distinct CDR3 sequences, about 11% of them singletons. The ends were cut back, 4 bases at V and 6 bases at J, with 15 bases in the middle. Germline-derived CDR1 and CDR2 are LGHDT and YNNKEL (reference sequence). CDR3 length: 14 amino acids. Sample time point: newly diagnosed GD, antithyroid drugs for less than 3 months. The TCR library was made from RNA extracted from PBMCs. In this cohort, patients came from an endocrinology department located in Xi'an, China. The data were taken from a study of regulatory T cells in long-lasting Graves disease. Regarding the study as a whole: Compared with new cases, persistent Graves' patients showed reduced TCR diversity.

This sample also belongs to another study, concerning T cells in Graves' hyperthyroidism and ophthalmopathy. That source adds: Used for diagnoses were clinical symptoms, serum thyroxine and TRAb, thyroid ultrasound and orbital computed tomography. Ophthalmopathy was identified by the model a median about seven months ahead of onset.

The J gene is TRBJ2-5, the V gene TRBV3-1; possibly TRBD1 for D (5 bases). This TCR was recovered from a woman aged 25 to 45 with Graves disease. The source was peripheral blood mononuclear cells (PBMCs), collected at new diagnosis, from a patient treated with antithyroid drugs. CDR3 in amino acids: CASSPGLTDQTQYF. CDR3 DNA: TGTGCCAGCAGCCCTGGGCTGACAGACCAGACCCAGTACTTC.